This is a list of T cell receptor beta chains from one sample in a study of blood T cell repertoires in COVID-19. TCRdb keeps only in-frame clones here, not all; method: immunoSEQ multiplex PCR. The sample holds hundreds of thousands of clones; roughly 89% are singletons and the top ten take 4.1%. Sequencing was performed on PBMCs or T cells enriched from blood (not recorded which). Receptor source: a woman aged 25 to 39 who had recovered from COVID-19. CDR3s include the opening cysteine and the closing phenylalanine or tryptophan. D genes are given only for firm matches.

NA | TRBJ1-1 | TRBV18 | CASSPPGLGGSKNTEAFF | TGTGCCAGCTCACCACCAGGGCTTGGGGGGTCGAAGAACACTGAAGCTTTCTTT
NA | TRBJ2-3 | TRBV2 | CATRGGVLSDTQYF | TGTGCCACCAGAGGGGGGGTACTGTCAGATACGCAGTATTTT
TRBD2 | TRBJ2-3 | TRBV19 | CASSPGLAGTRGTDTQYF | TGTGCCAGTAGTCCGGGACTAGCGGGAACTAGGGGGACAGATACGCAGTATTTT
TRBD2 | TRBJ2-2 | TRBV7-9 | CASSLISGRGTGELFF | TGTGCCAGCAGCTTAATTAGCGGGAGAGGCACCGGGGAGCTGTTTTTT
NA | TRBJ2-3 | TRBV7-2 | CASSLAEATDTQYF | TGTGCCAGCAGCCTCGCCGAAGCCACAGATACGCAGTATTTT
NA | TRBJ2-5 | TRBV5-1 | CASSFRGQETQYF | TGCGCCAGCAGCTTCCGGGGCCAAGAGACCCAGTACTTC
TRBD1 | TRBJ1-5 | TRBV15 | CATSRTDRGNQPQHF | TGTGCCACCAGCAGGACGGACAGGGGTAATCAGCCCCAGCATTTT
NA | TRBJ2-5 | TRBV6-2/TRBV6-3 | CASSYFAGGETQYF | TGTGCCAGCAGTTACTTCGCAGGGGGGGAGACCCAGTACTTC
NA | TRBJ1-2 | TRBV28 | CASSRGGGYTF | TGTGCCAGCAGCAGGGGTGGGGGCTACACCTTC
NA | TRBJ1-1 | TRBV16 | CASSQSGLQAFF | TGTGCCAGCAGCCAATCTGGGCTACAGGCTTTCTTT
TRBD1 | TRBJ1-6 | TRBV3-1/TRBV3-2 | CASSQVIGQGNSPLHF | TGTGCCAGCAGCCAAGTTATTGGACAGGGCAATTCACCCCTCCACTTT